This TCR beta chain was captured by sequencing in a study of blood T cell repertoires in COVID-19. V lost 5 bases to trimming and J lost 1 base; unmatched junction nucleotides: 4. This CDR3 has 15 amino acids. CDR1 is MNHEY and CDR2 is SMNVEV in the germline V gene (reference sequence). Method: immunoSEQ multiplex PCR; TCRdb's copy keeps in-frame clones and lacks some. Among approximately 350,000 clones, approximately 90% were seen once, and the ten largest hold roughly 0.99%. The sample consisted of PBMCs or T cells enriched from blood (not recorded which). This chain connects TRBV27 to TRBJ2-1, with 8 nucleotides matching TRBD1. The sequence came from a young man who had recovered from COVID-19. The CDR3 spells CASSPGQGSYNEQFF. DNA of the CDR3: TGTGCCAGCAGTCCCGGACAGGGATCCTACAATGAGCAGTTCTTC.